This TCR beta chain originates from a study of Graves' ophthalmopathy and Graves' hyperthyroidism. The CDR3 is made up of 16 amino acids. Germline V gives CDR1 SGHTA, CDR2 FQGNSA. Trimming took 8 bases from V and 3 from J; bases not matched to a gene: 12. RNA transcripts were the source from which TCR beta CDR3 regions were amplified. The authors performed first-round RT-PCR with HTBI primers and then a second-round multiplex PCR. MiXCR was run by TCRdb on the multiplex PCR reads, yielding one entry per CDR3 protein. The sample records about 740,000 distinct CDR3 sequences, around 40% being singletons.

This TCR was recovered from an adult man with Graves' ophthalmopathy. Sequenced sample: peripheral blood. The V and J genes are TRBV7-2 and TRBJ2-7; 11 nucleotides match TRBD2. The CDR3 bases are TGTGCCAGCGGCGCCTCCCCTAGCGGGAGGTTCTACGAGCAGTACTTC. Protein: CASGASPSGRFYEQYF.